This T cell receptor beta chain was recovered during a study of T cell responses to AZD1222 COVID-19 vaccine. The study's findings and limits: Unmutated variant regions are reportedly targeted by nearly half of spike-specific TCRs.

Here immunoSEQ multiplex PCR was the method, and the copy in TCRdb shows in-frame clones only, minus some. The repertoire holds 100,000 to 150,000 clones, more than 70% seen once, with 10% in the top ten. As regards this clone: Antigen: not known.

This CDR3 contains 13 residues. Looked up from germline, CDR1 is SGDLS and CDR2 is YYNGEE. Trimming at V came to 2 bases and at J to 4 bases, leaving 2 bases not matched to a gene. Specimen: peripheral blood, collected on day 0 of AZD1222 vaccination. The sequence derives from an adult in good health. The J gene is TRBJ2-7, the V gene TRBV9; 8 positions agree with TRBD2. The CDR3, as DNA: TGTGCCAGCAGCGTCGGGAGGGAATACGAGCAGTACTTC. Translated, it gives CASSVGREYEQYF. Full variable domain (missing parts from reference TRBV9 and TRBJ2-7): DSGVTQTPKHLITATGQRVTLRCSPRSGDLSVYWYQQSLDQGLQFLIQYYNGEERAKGNILERFSAQQFPDLHSELNLSSLELGDSALYFCASSVGREYEQYFGPGTRLTVT.